The rows below give T cell receptor beta chains drawn from one sample of a study of T-cell memory formation after mild COVID-19. MiXCR, applied by TCRdb to the 5' RACE reads, yields one record per CDR3 protein. The sample comprises 65,000 to 90,000 distinct CDR3 sequences, roughly 13% of which are singletons, and 30% to 35% rests with the top ten. The material sequenced was PBMCs or a T cell subset sorted from them (not recorded which). Receptors were obtained from an adult woman who had mild COVID-19 (a few samples of this study predate the infection). Cell type and time point are not known. CDR3s include the opening cysteine and the closing phenylalanine or tryptophan. D genes are given only for firm matches. For some rows the clone size is stated as once, few or many, or as a class when expanded; others skip it.

size: few; V: TRBV12-3/TRBV12-4; J: TRBJ1-5; D: -; CDR3: CASSFHGPWAYGNQPQHF; DNA: TGTGCCAGCAGTTTTCATGGCCCTTGGGCTTATGGCAATCAGCCCCAGCATTTT
size: -; V: TRBV11-2; J: TRBJ2-1; D: -; CDR3: CASIPATYNEQFF; DNA: TGTGCCAGCATCCCCGCGACTTACAATGAGCAGTTCTTC
size: few; V: TRBV11-2; J: TRBJ2-5; D: -; CDR3: CASSSGSLPLEETQYF; DNA: TGTGCCAGCAGCTCGGGGAGTTTGCCCCTGGAAGAGACCCAGTACTTC
size: few; V: TRBV7-7; J: TRBJ2-1; D: TRBD1; CDR3: CASSPSTGHNEQFF; DNA: TGTGCTAGCAGCCCCTCGACAGGGCACAATGAGCAGTTCTTC
size: -; V: TRBV4-1; J: TRBJ1-5; D: -; CDR3: CASSQADSNQPQHF; DNA: TGCGCCAGCAGCCAAGCGGACAGCAATCAGCCCCAGCATTTT
size: few; V: TRBV7-3; J: TRBJ2-2; D: TRBD2; CDR3: CASSSPGLEFTGELFF; DNA: TGTGCCAGCAGCTCACCCGGACTAGAATTCACCGGGGAGCTGTTTTTT
size: -; V: TRBV6-5; J: TRBJ2-5; D: -; CDR3: CASSYSSETQYF; DNA: TGTGCCAGCAGTTACTCCTCGGAGACCCAGTACTTC
size: few; V: TRBV10-3; J: TRBJ2-6; D: TRBD1; CDR3: CATGTGGGIEANVLTF; DNA: TGTGCCACCGGGACAGGGGGCGGGATCGAGGCCAACGTCCTGACTTTC
size: -; V: TRBV7-6; J: TRBJ2-1; D: TRBD1; CDR3: CASSWKPTGQAYNEQFF; DNA: TGTGCCAGCAGCTGGAAACCAACCGGACAGGCCTACAATGAGCAGTTCTTC
size: few; V: TRBV7-9; J: TRBJ2-7; D: TRBD2; CDR3: CASSLERGVLYEQYF; DNA: TGTGCCAGCAGCTTAGAGCGGGGAGTACTCTACGAGCAGTACTTC
size: many; V: TRBV5-1; J: TRBJ2-1; D: -; CDR3: CASSLSWTYNEQFF; DNA: TGCGCCAGCAGCCTATCTTGGACGTACAATGAGCAGTTCTTC
size: few; V: TRBV7-9; J: TRBJ2-1; D: -; CDR3: CASSSTTDYNEQFF; DNA: TGTGCCAGCAGCTCCACAACGGATTACAATGAGCAGTTCTTC
size: few; V: TRBV7-9; J: TRBJ2-5; D: -; CDR3: CASSLETLRETQYF; DNA: TGTGCCAGCAGCCTCGAGACGTTGCGGGAGACCCAGTACTTC
size: many; V: TRBV6-6; J: TRBJ2-3; D: TRBD1; CDR3: CASSYTKTGGEKADTQYF; DNA: TGTGCCAGCAGTTACACTAAGACAGGGGGCGAGAAGGCAGATACGCAGTATTTT
size: many; V: TRBV7-8; J: TRBJ2-7; D: TRBD1; CDR3: CASSFRGNSYEQYF; DNA: TGTGCCAGCAGCTTCAGGGGGAATAGCTACGAGCAGTACTTC
size: many; V: TRBV18; J: TRBJ2-1; D: -; CDR3: CASSPLALPSSYNEQFF; DNA: TGTGCCAGCTCACCATTGGCGCTGCCAAGCTCCTACAATGAGCAGTTCTTC
size: -; V: TRBV6-5; J: TRBJ2-3; D: -; CDR3: CSEGGTWKDTQYF; DNA: TGTTCGGAAGGGGGGACTTGGAAGGATACGCAGTATTTT
size: -; V: TRBV23-1; J: TRBJ2-3; D: -; CDR3: CASICPGSRQVDTQYF; DNA: TGCGCCAGCATTTGCCCGGGGTCCCGTCAGGTGGATACGCAGTATTTT
size: few; V: TRBV5-5; J: TRBJ2-7; D: -; CDR3: CASSLILSYEQYF; DNA: TGTGCCAGCAGCTTGATACTCTCGTACGAGCAGTACTTC
size: few; V: TRBV7-8; J: TRBJ2-5; D: -; CDR3: CASSPYEVTQYF; DNA: TGTGCCAGCAGCCCGTATGAGGTGACCCAGTACTTC
size: -; V: TRBV3-1; J: TRBJ1-1; D: -; CDR3: CASSRGRLNTEAFF; DNA: TGTGCCAGCAGCCGGGGACGCCTGAACACTGAAGCTTTCTTT
size: few; V: TRBV29-1; J: TRBJ2-7; D: -; CDR3: CSALGDQQYF; DNA: TGCAGCGCACTAGGAGACCAGCAGTACTTC
size: -; V: TRBV7-8; J: TRBJ2-1; D: -; CDR3: CASSLVRPGGDEQFF; DNA: TGTGCCAGCAGCTTAGTCCGCCCCGGGGGCGATGAGCAGTTCTTC
size: -; V: TRBV12-3/TRBV12-4; J: TRBJ1-2; D: TRBD1; CDR3: CASSAGTGNGYTF; DNA: TGTGCCAGCAGTGCCGGGACAGGGAATGGCTACACCTTC
size: few; V: TRBV6-2/TRBV6-3; J: TRBJ1-1; D: -; CDR3: CASSYPPDSMNTEAFF; DNA: TGTGCCAGCAGTTACCCGCCGGACAGTATGAACACTGAAGCTTTCTTT
size: few; V: TRBV7-9; J: TRBJ2-7; D: -; CDR3: CASSLAVNEQYF; DNA: TGTGCCAGCAGCTTAGCTGTGAACGAGCAGTACTTC
size: few; V: TRBV24-1; J: TRBJ1-2; D: TRBD1; CDR3: CATSDRDRVPSSYTF; DNA: TGTGCCACCAGTGATCGGGACAGGGTGCCGTCAAGCTACACCTTC
size: -; V: TRBV30; J: TRBJ1-6; D: -; CDR3: CAWSPGVGDSPLHF; DNA: TGTGCCTGGAGCCCAGGGGTCGGTGATTCACCCCTCCACTTT
size: -; V: TRBV28; J: TRBJ2-1; D: -; CDR3: CASTYVPHNEQFF; DNA: TGTGCCAGCACCTACGTTCCACACAATGAGCAGTTCTTC